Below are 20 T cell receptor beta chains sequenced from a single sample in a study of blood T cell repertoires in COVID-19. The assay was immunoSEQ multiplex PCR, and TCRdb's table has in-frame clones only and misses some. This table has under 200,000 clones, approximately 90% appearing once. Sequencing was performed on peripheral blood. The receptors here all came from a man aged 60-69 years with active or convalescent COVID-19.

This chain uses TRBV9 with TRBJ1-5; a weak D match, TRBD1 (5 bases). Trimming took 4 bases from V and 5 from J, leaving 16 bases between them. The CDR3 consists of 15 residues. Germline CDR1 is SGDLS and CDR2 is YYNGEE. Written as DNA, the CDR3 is TGTGCCAGCAGCCCCCGGGGGGGTCTCGATCAGCCCCAGCATTTT. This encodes CASSPRGGLDQPQHF.

The DNA for the CDR3 is TGTGCCAGCGGCCGACGGGGGTCACCAGGGGAGACCCAGTACTTC. The encoded protein is CASGRRGSPGETQYF. The chain recombines TRBV3-1 (or the pseudogene TRBV3-2) with TRBJ2-5; D is possibly TRBD2 (6 bases). V was clipped by 8 bases and J by 5 bases, with 21 bases between them. The V gene's germline CDR1 is LGHDT and CDR2 YNNKEL (reference sequence). The CDR3 has 15 residues.

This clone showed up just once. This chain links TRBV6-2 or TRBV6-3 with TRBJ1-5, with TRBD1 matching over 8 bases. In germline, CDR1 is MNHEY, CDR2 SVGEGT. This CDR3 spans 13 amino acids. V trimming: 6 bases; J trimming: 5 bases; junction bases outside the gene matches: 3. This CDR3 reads CASSRGQDQPQHF. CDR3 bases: TGTGCCAGCAGCAGGGGGCAGGATCAGCCCCAGCATTTT.

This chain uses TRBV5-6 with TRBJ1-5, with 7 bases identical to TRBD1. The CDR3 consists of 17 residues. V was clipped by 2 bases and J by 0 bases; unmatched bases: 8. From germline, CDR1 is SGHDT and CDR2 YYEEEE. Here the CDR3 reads CASSFPLGQNSNQPQHF. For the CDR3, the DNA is TGTGCCAGCAGCTTCCCCCTGGGACAGAATAGCAATCAGCCCCAGCATTTT. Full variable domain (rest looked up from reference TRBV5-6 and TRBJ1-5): DAGVTQSPTHLIKTRGQQVTLRCSPKSGHDTVSWYQQALGQGPQFIFQYYEEEERQRGNFPDRFSGHQFPNYSSELNVNALLLGDSALYLCASSFPLGQNSNQPQHFGDGTRLSIL.

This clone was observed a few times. CDR3 loop: CSVEETGVDGGYTF. Here the CDR3 DNA reads TGCAGCGTTGAAGAGACGGGGGTAGATGGTGGCTACACCTTC. This chain links TRBV29-1 with TRBJ1-2, with a weak D call TRBD1 (5 bases). Germline lookup yields CDR1 SQVTM and CDR2 ANQGSEA. Trimming cost V 0 bases and J 7 bases, with 15 bases left between them. The CDR3 totals 14 residues.

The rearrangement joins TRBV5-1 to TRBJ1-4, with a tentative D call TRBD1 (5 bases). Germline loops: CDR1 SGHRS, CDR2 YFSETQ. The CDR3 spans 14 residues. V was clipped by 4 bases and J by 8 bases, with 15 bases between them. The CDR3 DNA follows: TGCGCCAGCAGCCCTGGGGAGGGACGAGAAAAACTGTTTTTT. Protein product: CASSPGEGREKLFF.

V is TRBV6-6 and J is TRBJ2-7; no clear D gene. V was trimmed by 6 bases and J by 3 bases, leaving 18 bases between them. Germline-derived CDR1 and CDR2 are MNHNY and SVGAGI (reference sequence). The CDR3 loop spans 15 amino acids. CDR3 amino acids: CASRSTVYLGYEQYF. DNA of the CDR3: TGTGCCAGCAGATCAACAGTTTACTTGGGCTACGAGCAGTACTTC.

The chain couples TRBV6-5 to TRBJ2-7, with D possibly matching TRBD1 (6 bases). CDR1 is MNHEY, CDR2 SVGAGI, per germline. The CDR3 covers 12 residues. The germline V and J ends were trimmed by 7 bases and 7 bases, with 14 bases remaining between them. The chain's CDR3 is CASTDSLGEQYF. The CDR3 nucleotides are TGTGCCAGCACGGACAGTCTGGGGGAGCAGTACTTC.

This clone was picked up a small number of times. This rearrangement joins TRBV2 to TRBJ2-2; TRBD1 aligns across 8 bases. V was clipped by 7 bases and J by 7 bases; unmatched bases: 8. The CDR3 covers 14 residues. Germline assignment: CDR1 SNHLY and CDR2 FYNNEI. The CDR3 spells CASKKDRGIGELFF. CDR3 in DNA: TGTGCCAGCAAAAAAGACAGGGGCATCGGGGAGCTGTTTTTT.

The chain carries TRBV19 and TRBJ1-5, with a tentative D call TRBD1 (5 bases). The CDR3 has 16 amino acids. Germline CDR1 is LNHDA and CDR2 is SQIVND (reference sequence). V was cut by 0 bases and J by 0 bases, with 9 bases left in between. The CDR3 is CASSIDATDSNQPQHF. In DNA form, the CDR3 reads TGTGCCAGTAGTATAGATGCGACAGATAGCAATCAGCCCCAGCATTTT. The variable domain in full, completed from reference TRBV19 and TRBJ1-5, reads DGGITQSPKYLFRKEGQNVTLSCEQNLNHDAMYWYRQDPGQGLRLIYYSQIVNDFQKGDIAEGYSVSREKKESFPLTVTSAQKNPTAFYLCASSIDATDSNQPQHFGDGTRLSIL.

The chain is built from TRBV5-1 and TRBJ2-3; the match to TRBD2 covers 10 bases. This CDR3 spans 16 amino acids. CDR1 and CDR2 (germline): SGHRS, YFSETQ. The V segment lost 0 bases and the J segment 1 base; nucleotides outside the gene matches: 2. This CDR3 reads CASSLGLAGGTDTQYF. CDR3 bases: TGCGCCAGCAGCTTGGGTCTAGCGGGGGGCACAGATACGCAGTATTTT. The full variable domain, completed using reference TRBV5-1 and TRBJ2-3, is KAGVTQTPRYLIKTRGQQVTLSCSPISGHRSVSWYQQTPGQGLQFLFEYFSETQRNKGNFPGRFSGRQFSNSRSEMNVSTLELGDSALYLCASSLGLAGGTDTQYFGPGTRLTVL.

The CDR3 loop is CASSVRSTGKYF. The CDR3 DNA is TGTGCCAGCAGCGTAAGGTCGACGGGGAAGTACTTC. The chain couples TRBV5-4 to TRBJ2-7; D might be TRBD2 (5 bases). The CDR3 has 12 residues. With 4 bases removed from V and 11 bases from J, the gap between germline ends came to 16 bases. Germline V gene sequence: CDR1 SGHNT, CDR2 YYREEE (reference sequence).

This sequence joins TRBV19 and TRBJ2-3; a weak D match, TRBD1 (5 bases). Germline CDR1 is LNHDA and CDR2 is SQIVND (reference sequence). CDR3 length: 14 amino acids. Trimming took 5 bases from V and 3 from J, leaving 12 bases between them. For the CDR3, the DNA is TGTGCCAGTAGTTCAAGAAGACAGACAGATACGCAGTATTTT. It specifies CASSSRRQTDTQYF.

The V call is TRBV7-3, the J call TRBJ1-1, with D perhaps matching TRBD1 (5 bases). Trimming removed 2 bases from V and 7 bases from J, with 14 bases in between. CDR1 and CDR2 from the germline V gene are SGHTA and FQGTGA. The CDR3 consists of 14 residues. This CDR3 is CASSLGHGVVEAFF. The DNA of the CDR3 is TGTGCCAGCAGCTTAGGACATGGGGTTGTTGAAGCTTTCTTT. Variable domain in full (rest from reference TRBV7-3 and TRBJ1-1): GAGVSQTPSNKVTEKGKYVELRCDPISGHTALYWYRQSLGQGPEFLIYFQGTGAADDSGLPNDRFFAVRPEGSVSTLKIQRTERGDSAVYLCASSLGHGVVEAFFGQGTRLTVV.

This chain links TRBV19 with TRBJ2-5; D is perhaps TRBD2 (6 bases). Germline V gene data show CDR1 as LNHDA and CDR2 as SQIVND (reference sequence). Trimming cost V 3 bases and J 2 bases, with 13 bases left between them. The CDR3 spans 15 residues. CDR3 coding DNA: TGTGCCAGTAGTATCGGTGGGGCGGGGCAAGAGACCCAGTACTTC. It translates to CASSIGGAGQETQYF.

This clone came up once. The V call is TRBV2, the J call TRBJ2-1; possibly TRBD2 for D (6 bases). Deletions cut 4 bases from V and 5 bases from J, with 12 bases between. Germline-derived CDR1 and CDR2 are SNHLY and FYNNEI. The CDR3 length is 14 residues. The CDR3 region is CASSASRGHNEQFF. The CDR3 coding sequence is TGTGCCAGCAGTGCCTCGCGGGGCCACAATGAGCAGTTCTTC.

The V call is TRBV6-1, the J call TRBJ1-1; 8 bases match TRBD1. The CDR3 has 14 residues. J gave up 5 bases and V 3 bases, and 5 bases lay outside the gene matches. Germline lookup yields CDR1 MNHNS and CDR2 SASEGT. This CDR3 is CASSDAGGRTEAFF. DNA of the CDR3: TGTGCCAGCAGTGACGCAGGGGGCAGAACTGAAGCTTTCTTT.

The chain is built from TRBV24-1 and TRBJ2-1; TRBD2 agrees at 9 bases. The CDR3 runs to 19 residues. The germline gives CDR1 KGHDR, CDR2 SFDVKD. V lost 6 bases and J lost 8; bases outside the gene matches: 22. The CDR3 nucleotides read TGTGCCACCAGTTCCCCCTCCGAGATGGGCGGGGGGGTCCACGATGAGCAGTTCTTC. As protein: CATSSPSEMGGGVHDEQFF.

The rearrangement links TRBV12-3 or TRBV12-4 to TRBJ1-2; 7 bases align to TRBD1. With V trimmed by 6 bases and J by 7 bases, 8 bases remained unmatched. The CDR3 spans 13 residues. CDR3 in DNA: TGTGCCAGCAGCCGAGCAGGGGGTGGTGGCTACACCTTC. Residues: CASSRAGGGGYTF.

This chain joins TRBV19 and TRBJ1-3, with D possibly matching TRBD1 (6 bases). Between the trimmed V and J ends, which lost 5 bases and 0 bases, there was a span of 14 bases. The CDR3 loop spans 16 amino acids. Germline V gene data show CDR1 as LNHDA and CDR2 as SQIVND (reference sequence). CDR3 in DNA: TGTGCCAGTAGTCCAAGGACAGTAAACTCTGGAAACACCATATATTTT. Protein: CASSPRTVNSGNTIYF. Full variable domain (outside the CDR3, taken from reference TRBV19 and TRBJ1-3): DGGITQSPKYLFRKEGQNVTLSCEQNLNHDAMYWYRQDPGQGLRLIYYSQIVNDFQKGDIAEGYSVSREKKESFPLTVTSAQKNPTAFYLCASSPRTVNSGNTIYFGEGSWLTVV.